This record covers a single T cell receptor (beta chain). Its antigen remains unidentified. No base qualities exist here, and no much larger clone lies one base off it. The data stem from a study of T cell changes during pregnancy in multiple sclerosis (dated by TCRdb to between 2018 and 2020). About the study as a whole: Changes in the T cell repertoire over the course of pregnancy were examined in this study in women with multiple sclerosis.

The CDR3 runs 16 residues from the cysteine to the phenylalanine. Just the 48-base CDR3 DNA is kept, in frame starting at base 1. The V end loses 1 base and the J end loses 4 bases, and a stretch of 11 bases separates them. CDR1 and CDR2 (LNHDA, SQIVND) derive from the germline V gene (reference sequence). The library was built by means of the immunoSEQ multiplex PCR assay. This is the immuneACCESS table as TCRdb keeps it, with only in-frame sequences that have V and J called. A part of the clones is gone; compared with another copy, unresolved V genes explain less than half, and the rest is unexplained. The sample table holds about 75,000 clones, of which approximately 90% were seen once. The leading ten clones occupy 0.43% of the sample.

This specimen was CD4+ T cells from peripheral blood mononuclear cells, taken before pregnancy. The receptor chain draws on TRBV19 and TRBJ2-6, with no D gene named confidently. This sequence originates from a female donor with multiple sclerosis, enrolled in a pregnancy study. The bases read TGTGCCAGTAGTATAGGAATAGCTACCGGGGCCAACGTCCTGACTTTC. It translates as CASSIGIATGANVLTF.